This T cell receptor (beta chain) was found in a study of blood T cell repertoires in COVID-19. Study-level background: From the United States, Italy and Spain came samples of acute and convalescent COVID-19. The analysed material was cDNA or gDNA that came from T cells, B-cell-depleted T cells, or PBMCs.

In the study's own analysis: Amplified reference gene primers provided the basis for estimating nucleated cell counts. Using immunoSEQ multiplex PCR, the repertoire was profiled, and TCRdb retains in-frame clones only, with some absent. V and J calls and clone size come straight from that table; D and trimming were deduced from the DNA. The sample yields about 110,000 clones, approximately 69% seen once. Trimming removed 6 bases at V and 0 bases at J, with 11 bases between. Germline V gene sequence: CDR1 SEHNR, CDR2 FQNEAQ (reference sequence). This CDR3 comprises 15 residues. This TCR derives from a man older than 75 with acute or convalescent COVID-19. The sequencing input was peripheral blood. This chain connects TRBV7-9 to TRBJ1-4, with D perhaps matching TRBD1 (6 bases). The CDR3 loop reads CASRFDRTTNEKLFF. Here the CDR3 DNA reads TGTGCCAGCAGGTTCGACAGGACAACTAATGAAAAACTGTTTTTT.